Below are 17 T cell receptor beta chains sequenced from a single sample in a study of identical twins (dated by TCRdb to 2015 to 2016). Library construction relied on 5' RACE. Data came from an Illumina HiSeq 2000. TCRdb handled the public reads itself, with Q25 trimming in fastp and clone calling in MiXCR, and kept productive beta chains. Entries that share a CDR3 protein sequence are merged under the most common genes and DNA. This sample holds about 530,000 distinct CDR3 sequences; more than 20% were observed only once. The ten most abundant clones make up about 0.48% of the sample. The sample was also linked to a second study, of yellow fever vaccine responses in identical twins.

The specimen was CD4+ T cells sorted from blood. The origin of the receptors is a woman between 18 and 30 years old in good health.

This clonotype showed up just a few times. The chain is built from TRBV11-2 and TRBJ2-4, with TRBD1 matching 7 bases. This CDR3 is built from 19 residues. The V and J ends lost 5 bases and 0 bases, in that order; junction bases with no gene match: 16. The germline gives CDR1 SGHAT, CDR2 FQNNGV. CDR3 region: CASSRWGQTLELAKNIQYF. In DNA form, the CDR3 reads TGTGCCAGCAGCCGATGGGGACAGACCTTAGAACTAGCCAAAAACATTCAGTACTTC.

This clonotype was found a few times. The chain employs TRBV2 and TRBJ2-1; D possibly corresponds to TRBD2 (6 bases). In germline, CDR1 is SNHLY, CDR2 FYNNEI. The CDR3 is made up of 12 amino acids. Trimming pared 8 bases from V and 4 bases from J, leaving 9 bases between. The CDR3 here is CASRGGYNEQFF. CDR3 coding DNA: TGTGCCAGCCGTGGGGGGTACAATGAGCAGTTCTTC.

V is TRBV15 and J is TRBJ2-5, with 8 bases fitting TRBD2. V lost 5 bases, J lost 1 base, and 12 bases stayed unmatched. Germline CDR1 is LNHNV and CDR2 is YYDKDF (reference sequence). This CDR3 spans 17 amino acids. The CDR3 nucleotides are TGTGCCACCAGCGGCCCATGGGTAGCGGGGATCCAAGAGACCCAGTACTTC. Amino acids: CATSGPWVAGIQETQYF.

The CDR3 DNA reads as TGTGCCAGCAGCACCCGGCCTAGCGGGAGTGGGTATGAGCAGTTCTTC. Its protein product is CASSTRPSGSGYEQFF. The chain carries TRBV7-2 and TRBJ2-1; 10 bases align to TRBD2. The V and J ends lost 5 bases and 8 bases, in that order; junction bases with no gene match: 12. CDR1 and CDR2 from the germline V gene are SGHTA and FQGNSA. The CDR3 is made up of 16 amino acids.

The sample holds a few counts of this clonotype. The rearrangement uses TRBV20-1 and TRBJ2-2; 14 nucleotides align to TRBD2. This CDR3 is built from 16 residues. Germline V gene data show CDR1 as DFQATT and CDR2 as SNEGSKA (reference sequence). V gave up 4 bases and J gave up 5 bases; unmatched junction bases: 6. CDR3 sequence: CSATVGTSGRTGELFF. CDR3 sequence (DNA): TGCAGTGCTACAGTTGGGACTAGCGGGAGAACCGGGGAGCTGTTTTTT.

This clonotype was detected only a few times. The chain has TRBV12-5 and TRBJ2-2; TRBD2 matches 8 bases. Trimming at V came to 5 bases and at J to 3 bases, leaving 8 bases not matched to a gene. Germline loops: CDR1 LGHNT, CDR2 FRNRAP. The CDR3 has 16 amino acids. CDR3 protein: CASGTGTRAHTGELFF. CDR3 bases: TGTGCTAGTGGTACAGGGACTAGGGCTCACACCGGGGAGCTGTTTTTT.

V usage is TRBV5-8 and J usage is TRBJ1-5; D unclear. The CDR3 covers 13 residues. Germline-derived CDR1 and CDR2 are SGHTS and YDEGEE. V gave up 5 bases and J gave up 0 bases, with 6 bases separating them. This CDR3 reads CASRDYSNQPQHF. The CDR3 nucleotides read TGTGCCAGCAGAGATTATAGCAATCAGCCCCAGCATTTT.

This clonotype was observed at least ten times. The chain uses TRBV12-3 or TRBV12-4 and TRBJ1-2, with 7 bases that match TRBD1. Trimming took 5 bases from V and 6 from J; bases not matched to a gene: 9. The CDR3 spans 14 residues. The CDR3 coding sequence is TGTGCCAGCAGTCCCCAACAGGGGAGCAATGGCTACACCTTC. Translation: CASSPQQGSNGYTF.

This clonotype was counted a few times. CDR3 residues: CASSFTGGEQYV. In DNA, the CDR3 is TGTGCCAGCAGCTTTACGGGCGGCGAGCAGTACGTC. The genes are TRBV7-9 and TRBJ2-7; D call uncertain. Germline V CDR1 and CDR2: SEHNR, FQNEAQ (reference sequence). This CDR3 is built from 12 residues. The germline V and J ends were trimmed by 3 bases and 6 bases, with 9 bases remaining between them.

This clonotype was counted only a few times. The genes are TRBV10-3 and TRBJ1-1; TRBD1 matches at 7 bases. Germline assignment: CDR1 ENHRY and CDR2 SYGVKD. CDR3 length: 12 amino acids. Trimming took 10 bases from V and 4 from J; bases not matched to a gene: 6. The CDR3 DNA follows: TGTGCCACAGGGGGGGAGTCCACTGAAGCTTTCTTT. The encoded protein is CATGGESTEAFF.

This chain uses TRBV11-2 with TRBJ2-5; TRBD1 matches 8 bases. The ends lost 3 bases at V and 3 bases at J; junction bases unmatched: 6. The CDR3 is made up of 15 amino acids. Germline V gene data show CDR1 as SGHAT and CDR2 as FQNNGV. For the CDR3, the DNA is TGTGCCAGCAGCTTCGCAGGGGGCGGAGAAGAGACCCAGTACTTC. Its translation: CASSFAGGGEETQYF.

The gene calls are TRBV6-1 and TRBJ1-2, with a tentative D call TRBD1 (5 bases). The germline V gene encodes CDR1 MNHNS and CDR2 SASEGT. V lost 7 bases and J lost 2, with 17 bases in between. The CDR3 extends over 15 amino acids. The CDR3 nucleotides are TGTGCCAGCACCCTGGGGCACAAATCGAACTATGGCTACACCTTC. Residues: CASTLGHKSNYGYTF.

A few counts support this clonotype. The chain joins TRBV29-1 to TRBJ2-5, with 13 positions matching TRBD2. This CDR3 spans 14 amino acids. V was clipped by 6 bases and J by 5 bases; unmatched bases: 6. Germline V gene lookup returns CDR1 SQVTM and CDR2 ANQGSEA. In nucleotides, the CDR3 is TGCAGCGTGAGGACTAGCGGGAGTCGGGAGACCCAGTACTTC. It encodes CSVRTSGSRETQYF.

The chain employs TRBV20-1 and TRBJ2-2, with a tentative D call TRBD2 (6 bases). The CDR3 runs 16 residues. From germline, CDR1 is DFQATT and CDR2 SNEGSKA (reference sequence). Trimming cost V 0 bases and J 0 bases, with 11 bases left between them. The CDR3 loop is CSARDLGGANTGELFF. In nucleotides, the CDR3 is TGCAGTGCTAGAGATCTAGGCGGGGCGAACACCGGGGAGCTGTTTTTT.

This clonotype has just a few counts. This rearrangement joins TRBV27 to TRBJ2-5, with 10 bases lining up with TRBD1. After removal of 4 bases from V and 4 bases from J, the junction contained 6 bases not matched to a gene. CDR1 is MNHEY and CDR2 is SMNVEV in the germline V gene (reference sequence). This CDR3 is 15 amino acids long. The CDR3 is CASSSRTGGSETQYF. CDR3 coding DNA: TGTGCCAGCAGTTCCCGGACAGGGGGTTCAGAGACCCAGTACTTC.

The sample holds many counts of this clonotype. The chain couples TRBV12-3 or TRBV12-4 to TRBJ2-2; 8 nucleotides match TRBD1. CDR3 length: 16 residues. Losses at the gene ends were 3 bases for V and 4 bases for J; bases not matched to a gene: 7. The CDR3 loop is CASSFSWTGPTGELFF. CDR3 DNA sequence: TGTGCCAGCAGTTTTTCGTGGACAGGGCCCACCGGGGAGCTGTTTTTT.

The V and J genes are TRBV6-5 and TRBJ2-4; no reliable D call. CDR1 is MNHEY, CDR2 SVGAGI, per germline. V shed 5 bases and J shed 3 bases, with 17 bases lying between them. This CDR3 has 16 residues. The CDR3 nucleotides read TGTGCCAGCAGTCACGGGTCCAGCCCCTACAAAAACATTCAGTACTTC. Its translation: CASSHGSSPYKNIQYF.